This T cell receptor (beta chain) appears in the sequencing data of a study of blood T cells in healthy people across ages. Per sample, extraction of total RNA gave at least 6 micrograms in every case. It was with a sample-barcoded 5' primer and a J-beta primer mix that a second PCR of roughly 7 to 12 cycles was run. TCRdb recomputed calls from the 5' RACE reads with MiXCR, one row per CDR3 protein. Altogether under 750,000 distinct CDR3 sequences are present, about 45% being singletons, with the ten largest covering roughly 25%. Notes on the study in general: As age increased, TCR beta diversity per million T cells fell in a roughly linear fashion. A strong correlation was seen between TCR beta diversity and naive T cell percentage.

The germline V gene has CDR1 SGHTA and CDR2 FQGNSA. This CDR3 region has 13 residues. V was cut by 5 bases and J by 6 bases, with 11 bases left in between. Points on this clonotype: Its matching antigen is unknown.

The sequenced material came from blood. The V and J genes are TRBV7-2 and TRBJ1-5; maybe TRBD1 (5 bases). This receptor was obtained from a man older than 75 in good health. The CDR3 spells CASSTRDGQPQHF. CDR3 DNA: TGTGCCAGCAGCACCAGGGACGGTCAGCCCCAGCATTTT.